The 20 T cell receptor beta chains below come from one sample, sequenced in a study of Graves' ophthalmopathy and Graves' hyperthyroidism. The sequenced template was RNA, covering the TCR beta CDR3 region. Investigators did first-round RT-PCR with HTBI primers, then second-round multiplex PCR. From the multiplex PCR reads, TCRdb called clonotypes with MiXCR, one entry per CDR3 protein. The table records about 340,000 distinct CDR3 sequences, roughly 16% of them present only once. The material sequenced was peripheral blood. These receptors were collected from an adult man with Graves' ophthalmopathy.

This clonotype showed up many times. The chain combines TRBV20-1 with TRBJ1-2; D remains unclear. This CDR3 is built from 12 residues. Germline V gene data show CDR1 as DFQATT and CDR2 as SNEGSKA (reference sequence). Trimming left V 7 bases short and J 6 bases short, with 15 bases between. The CDR3 loop reads CSVRRLTDGYTF. CDR3 sequence (DNA): TGCAGTGTTCGGCGGCTAACTGATGGCTACACCTTC.

This clonotype occurred many times. The chain is built from TRBV5-8 and TRBJ2-5, with no clear D. V was clipped by 2 bases and J by 5 bases, with 10 bases between them. This CDR3 has 13 residues. The germline CDR1 and CDR2 sequences are SGHTS and YDEGEE. Here the CDR3 reads CASSFPVAETQYF. The CDR3 DNA reads as TGTGCCAGCAGCTTTCCGGTGGCCGAGACCCAGTACTTC.

J is TRBJ2-5 and V is TRBV28; D perhaps matches TRBD2 (5 bases). The CDR3 has 15 residues. V was shortened by 4 bases and J by 5 bases, with 17 bases between the two germline ends. CDR1 and CDR2 from the germline V gene are MDHEN and SYDVKM. In DNA form, the CDR3 reads TGTGCCAGCAGTTCTTTTTCCCTAGCTGGGGAGACCCAGTACTTC. It yields the protein CASSSFSLAGETQYF.

The sample holds many counts of this clonotype. The chain couples TRBV29-1 to TRBJ2-5, with D possibly called TRBD1 or TRBD2 (5 bases each). V was cut by 3 bases and J by 4 bases, with 12 bases left in between. Germline V gene lookup returns CDR1 SQVTM and CDR2 ANQGSEA. This CDR3 spans 13 amino acids. CDR3 sequence reads: CSVELHGGETQYF. CDR3 sequence (DNA): TGCAGCGTTGAGTTGCATGGGGGAGAGACCCAGTACTTC.

Ten or more counts support this clonotype. The chain joins TRBV28 to TRBJ2-7, with 7 nucleotides matching TRBD1. Germline V gives CDR1 MDHEN, CDR2 SYDVKM. The CDR3 length is 14 residues. Trimming took 4 bases from V and 4 from J; bases not matched to a gene: 7. The CDR3 protein is CASSSLTGWYEQYF. CDR3 nucleotides: TGTGCCAGCAGTTCATTGACAGGGTGGTACGAGCAGTACTTC. The variable domain in full, with the rest retrieved from reference TRBV28 and TRBJ2-7, is DVKVTQSSRYLVKRTGEKVFLECVQDMDHENMFWYRQDPGLGLRLIYFSYDVKMKEKGDIPEGYSVSREKKERFSLILESASTNQTSMYLCASSSLTGWYEQYFGPGTRLTVT.

This clonotype has just a few counts. At one end the junction does not follow the germline gene, possibly because of a read error. The chain couples TRBV7-8 to TRBJ2-5; D assignment may be TRBD1 or TRBD2 (5 bases each). The germline gives CDR1 SGHVS, CDR2 FQNEAQ. The CDR3 covers 13 residues. CDR3 sequence (DNA): TGTGCCGGCAGCTGGGACGGTGTATGGACCCAGTACTTC. It encodes CAGSWDGVWTQYF.

There are many counts of this clonotype. V gene TRBV11-2 combines with J gene TRBJ2-2; 11 positions match TRBD2. V gave up 6 bases and J gave up 0 bases; unmatched junction bases: 3. CDR1 and CDR2 (germline): SGHAT, FQNNGV. The CDR3 covers 16 residues. CDR3 coding DNA: TGTGCCAGCAGTCCACTAGCGGGAGCGAACACCGGGGAGCTGTTTTTT. It yields the protein CASSPLAGANTGELFF.

The chain joins TRBV6-5 to TRBJ2-7; the D gene is possibly TRBD1 (6 bases). The germline V gene encodes CDR1 MNHEY and CDR2 SVGAGI. The CDR3 is 13 residues long. V lost 7 bases and J lost 6, with 16 bases in between. DNA of the CDR3: TGTGCCAGCATTCTCAGGGGATCTCTCGAGCAGTACTTC. The encoded protein is CASILRGSLEQYF.

This chain uses TRBV28 with TRBJ2-5; 8 bases are shared with TRBD1. V shed 3 bases, J shed 2 bases, and the junction held 11 bases outside the gene matches. The CDR3 sequence is 17 residues long. Germline V gene sequence: CDR1 MDHEN, CDR2 SYDVKM. DNA of the CDR3: TGTGCCAGCAGTTTGCCCCGGACAGGGTGGGGGCAAGAGACCCAGTACTTC. It specifies CASSLPRTGWGQETQYF.

This clonotype was picked up many times. The chain recombines TRBV12-3 or TRBV12-4 with TRBJ2-7; D is unclear. This CDR3 has 12 residues. The V and J ends lost 1 base and 6 bases respectively, with 7 bases between them. In DNA form, the CDR3 reads TGTGCCAGCAGTTTAGGACTCGGCGAGCAGTACTTC. It yields the protein CASSLGLGEQYF.

This clonotype came up many times. The V gene is TRBV7-9, the J gene TRBJ2-7; D ambiguous. V dropped 2 bases and J dropped 6 bases, with 8 bases sitting between them. CDR3 length equals 12 residues. CDR1 is SEHNR, CDR2 FQNEAQ, per germline (reference sequence). The CDR3 DNA sequence: TGTGCCAGCAGCTTAAACCGTCCCGAGCAGTACTTC. It translates to CASSLNRPEQYF.

There are many counts of this clonotype. The chain uses TRBV6-2 or TRBV6-3 and TRBJ1-1; 10 bases are a match to TRBD1. Trimming removed 5 bases from V and 4 bases from J; junction bases left unmatched: 4. The germline V gene encodes CDR1 MNHEY and CDR2 SVGEGT. The CDR3 is 14 residues long. CDR3 loop: CASSRQGAITEAFF. CDR3 nucleotide sequence: TGTGCCAGCAGTCGACAGGGGGCGATCACTGAAGCTTTCTTT.

This clonotype was detected ten times or more. V is TRBV5-1 and J is TRBJ2-5; TRBD1 aligns across 8 bases. This CDR3 spans 14 amino acids. Germline V lookup: CDR1 SGHRS, CDR2 YFSETQ. After removal of 6 bases from V and 4 bases from J, the junction contained 8 bases not matched to a gene. Here the CDR3 DNA reads TGCGCCAGCACCTCAGACAGGGGCCGAGAGACCCAGTACTTC. Translating it yields CASTSDRGRETQYF. The whole variable domain, filled in from reference TRBV5-1 and TRBJ2-5, reads KAGVTQTPRYLIKTRGQQVTLSCSPISGHRSVSWYQQTPGQGLQFLFEYFSETQRNKGNFPGRFSGRQFSNSRSEMNVSTLELGDSALYLCASTSDRGRETQYFGPGTRLLVL.

This chain joins TRBV20-1 and TRBJ1-2; 10 nucleotides agree with TRBD1. This CDR3 has 12 residues. Germline assignment: CDR1 DFQATT and CDR2 SNEGSKA (reference sequence). CDR3 DNA sequence: TGCAGGGGGGGACAGGGGATCGATGGCTACACCTTC. This sequence encodes CRGGQGIDGYTF.

At least ten counts were recorded for this clonotype. The V and J genes are TRBV18 and TRBJ2-7, with D perhaps being TRBD1 or TRBD2 (5 bases each). This CDR3 spans 15 amino acids. Germline V gives CDR1 KGHSH, CDR2 LQKENI. Trimming stripped 3 bases from V and 0 bases from J, with 12 bases between. CDR3 sequence (DNA): TGTGCCAGCTCACCTACCCGGGACGTCTCCTACGAGCAGTACTTC. Encoded protein: CASSPTRDVSYEQYF.

This clonotype was detected many times. The chain recombines TRBV19 with TRBJ1-5; TRBD1 agrees at 8 bases. Germline V lookup: CDR1 LNHDA, CDR2 SQIVND (reference sequence). The junction had 4 bases not matched to a gene; V was cut back by 3 bases and J by 3 bases. This CDR3 comprises 15 residues. DNA of the CDR3: TGTGCCAGTAGTATGACAGGGGAATACAATCAGCCCCAGCATTTT. Translation: CASSMTGEYNQPQHF.

This clonotype appeared many times. V usage is TRBV15 and J usage is TRBJ2-4; unclear D gene. Germline loops: CDR1 LNHNV, CDR2 YYDKDF (reference sequence). The CDR3 sequence is 16 residues long. V lost 1 base, J lost 8 bases, and 18 bases lay in between. The CDR3 coding sequence is TGTGCCACCAGCAGAGTCCGGCTTGGGTCGGGTGACATTCAGTACTTC. Translated, it gives CATSRVRLGSGDIQYF.

This chain connects TRBV28 to TRBJ1-2, with unresolved D. CDR1 is MDHEN, CDR2 SYDVKM, per germline. The CDR3 spans 12 residues. Trimming took 2 bases from V and 8 from J, leaving 9 bases between them. For the CDR3, the DNA is TGTGCCAGCAGTTTAACAGAGGGAGGCTACACCTTC. Amino acids: CASSLTEGGYTF.

The chain carries TRBV6-1 and TRBJ2-7; D gene ambiguous. Germline lookup yields CDR1 MNHNS and CDR2 SASEGT. Between the trimmed V and J ends, which lost 2 bases and 3 bases, there was a span of 11 bases. The CDR3 loop spans 14 amino acids. The CDR3 region is CASSELLRNYEQYF. The CDR3 DNA reads as TGTGCCAGCAGTGAACTACTAAGGAACTACGAGCAGTACTTC.

This clonotype was counted many times. This sequence joins TRBV20-1 and TRBJ1-1; TRBD1 might be the D (5 bases). Germline lookup yields CDR1 DFQATT and CDR2 SNEGSKA (reference sequence). The CDR3 runs to 15 residues. The germline V and J ends were trimmed by 4 bases and 3 bases, with 18 bases remaining between them. The CDR3 sequence is CSATRVIWGDTEAFF. In DNA form, the CDR3 reads TGCAGTGCTACGAGAGTTATATGGGGGGACACTGAAGCTTTCTTT.